The 6 T cell receptor beta chains below were found in one sample sequenced in a study of T cell responses to AZD1222 COVID-19 vaccine. Some clones are missing from TCRdb's copy, which holds only in-frame ones; the method was immunoSEQ multiplex PCR. The table lists 140,000 to 150,000 clones, roughly 88% of them singletons, with around 5% in the top ten. The source was peripheral blood, collected 28 days after the second dose of the MenACWY control vaccine. The receptors originated from an adult who received the MenACWY meningococcal vaccine as a control.

The chain joins TRBV7-3 to TRBJ2-2, with D possibly matching TRBD1 (6 bases). The CDR3 runs 15 residues. Germline CDR1 SGHTA, CDR2 FQGTGA. Trimming left V 4 bases short and J 0 bases short, with 9 bases between. The CDR3 DNA is TGTGCCAGCAGCTCCGGACAGACGAACACCGGGGAGCTGTTTTTT. It yields the protein CASSSGQTNTGELFF.

The V gene is TRBV2, the J gene TRBJ1-2; TRBD1 is a possible D gene (5 bases). In germline, CDR1 is SNHLY, CDR2 FYNNEI. The CDR3 extends over 12 amino acids. The V gene lost 5 bases and the J gene lost 8 bases, with 12 bases spanning the gap. The CDR3 nucleotides read TGTGCCAGCAGTACGTACGGGGACGGCTACACCTTC. Protein: CASSTYGDGYTF.

This chain joins TRBV7-8 and TRBJ1-5; D gene ambiguous. The CDR3 length is 14 residues. Trimming shortened V by 2 bases and J by 6 bases, and 11 bases separated the two germline ends. The germline gives CDR1 SGHVS, CDR2 FQNEAQ. CDR3 protein: CASSLSASVQPQHF. CDR3 nucleotide sequence: TGTGCCAGCAGCTTATCGGCGTCAGTTCAGCCCCAGCATTTT.

The genes are TRBV23-1 and TRBJ2-2; tentative D call: TRBD1 (6 bases). TRBV23-1 qualifies as an ORF whose function is uncertain. V gave up 7 bases and J gave up 5 bases, with 17 bases separating them. The CDR3 extends over 15 amino acids. The DNA for the CDR3 is TGCGCCAGCAACCGATACAGGGCGCAGACCGGGGAGCTGTTTTTT. As protein: CASNRYRAQTGELFF.

The rearrangement joins TRBV6-2 or TRBV6-3 to TRBJ2-7; TRBD2 matches at 10 bases. Trimming cost V 6 bases and J 2 bases; bases outside gene matches: 4. The germline V gene encodes CDR1 MNHEY and CDR2 SVGEGT. The CDR3 is 14 amino acids. The chain's CDR3 is CASRPSGSTYEQYF. Written as DNA, the CDR3 is TGTGCCAGCAGACCTAGCGGGAGTACCTACGAGCAGTACTTC.

CDR3 residues: CASSLAAGLARDEQFF. CDR3 coding DNA: TGTGCCAGCAGCTTAGCGGCGGGACTAGCGCGGGATGAGCAGTTCTTC. The rearrangement joins TRBV7-2 to TRBJ2-1; 10 bases are a match to TRBD2. Germline lookup yields CDR1 SGHTA and CDR2 FQGNSA. This CDR3 is 16 amino acids long. J lost 8 bases, V lost 0 bases, and 7 bases had no gene match.